The 13 T cell receptor beta chains listed next were all sequenced from one sample in a study of T-cell memory formation after mild COVID-19. One entry per CDR3 protein results from TCRdb running MiXCR on the 5' RACE reads. The sample holds about 360,000 distinct CDR3 sequences, roughly an eighth seen once. Sequenced sample: PBMCs or a T cell subset sorted from them (not recorded which). These receptors were collected from a man aged 18 to 29 who had mild COVID-19 (a few samples of this study predate the infection). Cell type and time point are not known.

This clonotype was seen repeatedly, ten times or more. The chain employs TRBV5-1 and TRBJ2-1, with TRBD2 matching over 7 bases. CDR1 and CDR2 (germline): SGHRS, YFSETQ. V was pared by 2 bases and J by 6 bases, with 2 bases of the junction left unmatched. The CDR3 sequence is 13 residues long. This CDR3 reads CASSLAGLNEQFF. The CDR3 DNA follows: TGCGCCAGCAGCTTAGCGGGGCTCAATGAGCAGTTCTTC.

This clonotype showed up just a few times. The rearrangement links TRBV20-1 to TRBJ2-5; D might be TRBD1 or TRBD2, each matching 5 bases. Per the germline V gene, CDR1 is DFQATT and CDR2 is SNEGSKA (reference sequence). The CDR3 is 13 residues long. CDR3 coding DNA: TGCAGCGGAGCCGGGGCGCCTGTAGAGACCCAGTACTTC. It translates to CSGAGAPVETQYF.

The rearrangement joins TRBV5-1 to TRBJ1-6, with TRBD1 as a possible D gene (5 bases). There are 14 residues in the CDR3. The V and J ends lost 1 base and 9 bases respectively, with 11 bases between them. The germline gives CDR1 SGHRS, CDR2 YFSETQ. The chain's CDR3 is CASSLRGVGSPLHF. Here the CDR3 DNA reads TGCGCCAGCAGCTTGCGAGGGGTCGGTTCACCCCTCCACTTT. Full variable domain (remainder filled in from reference TRBV5-1 and TRBJ1-6): KAGVTQTPRYLIKTRGQQVTLSCSPISGHRSVSWYQQTPGQGLQFLFEYFSETQRNKGNFPGRFSGRQFSNSRSEMNVSTLELGDSALYLCASSLRGVGSPLHFGNGTRLTVT.

The rearrangement joins TRBV24-1 to TRBJ2-5, with 7 bases that match TRBD2. CDR3 length: 16 residues. The germline V gene has CDR1 KGHDR and CDR2 SFDVKD. The ends lost 4 bases at V and 4 bases at J; junction bases unmatched: 11. The chain's CDR3 is CATSDRLGGVGETQYF. The CDR3 bases are TGTGCCACCAGTGACCGACTGGGAGGGGTAGGAGAGACCCAGTACTTC.

This chain connects TRBV27 to TRBJ2-1; 10 bases are a match to TRBD2. The CDR3 consists of 16 residues. Germline CDR1 reads MNHEY; CDR2 reads SMNVEV (reference sequence). Germline trimming cut 5 bases from V and 8 bases from J; bases unmatched to any gene: 12. CDR3 DNA: TGTGCCAGCAGTACCCGGACTAGCGGCCGATTTGATGAGCAGTTCTTC. It specifies CASSTRTSGRFDEQFF.

This clonotype was recorded many times. The chain links TRBV7-2 to TRBJ1-2; 7 nucleotides match TRBD1. V was pared by 6 bases and J by 4 bases, with 5 bases of the junction left unmatched. The germline V gene has CDR1 SGHTA and CDR2 FQGNSA. This CDR3 has 13 amino acids. This CDR3 is CASRTRDSYGYTF. CDR3 nucleotides: TGTGCCAGCAGGACACGGGACAGCTATGGCTACACCTTC.

The V gene is TRBV20-1, the J gene TRBJ1-5; 7 nucleotides align to TRBD1. Trimming took 3 bases from V and 5 from J; bases not matched to a gene: 7. Germline CDR1 and CDR2: DFQATT and SNEGSKA (reference sequence). CDR3 length equals 14 residues. CDR3 in DNA: TGCAGTGCTAGCGCCGGGACAGCTGATCAGCCCCAGCATTTT. Protein: CSASAGTADQPQHF.

V and J are TRBV12-5 and TRBJ1-2; D is perhaps TRBD1 (5 bases). V lost 0 bases and J lost 5, with 7 bases in between. Germline CDR1 is LGHNT and CDR2 is FRNRAP. CDR3 length: 13 amino acids. The CDR3, as DNA: TGTGCTAGTGGTTTGGTAAAGGGGTATGGCTACACCTTC. Translated, it gives CASGLVKGYGYTF.

This clonotype has a handful of counts. V is TRBV6-1 and J is TRBJ1-2; possible D gene TRBD1, 5 bases. V was cut by 5 bases and J by 3 bases, with 13 bases left in between. CDR1 and CDR2 from the germline V gene are MNHNS and SASEGT. The CDR3 spans 14 residues. CDR3 protein: CASSSQGSYYGYTF. CDR3 DNA: TGTGCCAGCAGTAGCCAGGGCAGCTACTATGGCTACACCTTC.

This clonotype was counted a few times. The V and J genes are TRBV7-2 and TRBJ2-5, with 7 positions matching TRBD2. The CDR3 has 19 amino acids. Germline trimming cut 5 bases from V and 0 bases from J; bases unmatched to any gene: 18. Germline V gene sequence: CDR1 SGHTA, CDR2 FQGNSA. DNA of the CDR3: TGTGCCAGCAGCCTTCTTATGTGGGAGCGGGGCGTAAACCAAGAGACCCAGTACTTC. Its protein is CASSLLMWERGVNQETQYF. The variable domain in full, completed from reference TRBV7-2 and TRBJ2-5, reads GAGVSQSPSNKVTEKGKDVELRCDPISGHTALYWYRQSLGQGLEFLIYFQGNSAPDKSGLPSDRFSAERTGGSVSTLTIQRTQQEDSAVYLCASSLLMWERGVNQETQYFGPGTRLLVL.

This clonotype turned up a few times. The V gene is TRBV6-5, the J gene TRBJ2-2, with 8 bases lining up with TRBD2. The CDR3 consists of 16 residues. Germline CDR1 MNHEY, CDR2 SVGAGI. The V and J ends lost 2 bases and 6 bases, in that order; junction bases with no gene match: 8. CDR3 region: CASSYGAGGVAGELFF. The CDR3 DNA reads TGTGCCAGCAGTTACGGGGCGGGGGGCGTAGCCGGGGAGCTGTTTTTT.

The CDR3 bases are TGTGCCAGCAGCTTGTCAATGGCTGGGGCCAACGTCCTGACTTTC. Translated: CASSLSMAGANVLTF. V gene TRBV7-2 combines with J gene TRBJ2-6; D is uncertain. Germline CDR1 reads SGHTA; CDR2 reads FQGNSA. This CDR3 has 15 amino acids. V was shortened by 3 bases and J by 2 bases, with 8 bases between the two germline ends.

This chain connects TRBV7-8 to TRBJ1-2; D is possibly TRBD1 (5 bases). Trimming took 0 bases from V and 7 from J, leaving 12 bases between them. The CDR3 has 14 amino acids. Germline assignment: CDR1 SGHVS and CDR2 FQNEAQ. CDR3 region: CASSLAGQGGGYTF. CDR3 nucleotide sequence: TGTGCCAGCAGCTTAGCGGGGCAGGGAGGTGGCTACACCTTC.